This TCR beta chain derives from a study of cytomegalovirus exposure and HLA in healthy donors. Points from the study as a whole: The presence/absence work took it that sequencing depth was about the same across donors. For TCR beta chains, V- and J-gene trimming was later linked to a missense DCLRE1C variant. Testing in vitro showed a few CMV-associated chains specific for CMV antigens.

In regard to this clone: The antigen remains undetermined.

Germline V lookup: CDR1 DFQATT, CDR2 SNEGSKA (reference sequence). The CDR3 has 10 amino acids. V shed 2 bases and J shed 5 bases, with 2 bases lying between them. The PCR was carried out with 60 Vbeta primers and 13 Jbeta primers. TCRdb keeps only in-frame clones here, not all; method: immunoSEQ multiplex PCR. The data contain around 150,000 clones, roughly 77% of them singletons. The sequencing input was PBMCs. The V gene is TRBV20-1, the J gene TRBJ2-3; unclear D gene. The receptor comes from a woman younger than 35 in good health and CMV-seronegative. This CDR3 is CSARRDTQYF. CDR3 DNA: TGCAGTGCTAGACGAGATACGCAGTATTTT.